This is a list of T cell receptor beta chains from one sample in a study of blood T cell repertoires in COVID-19. The method was immunoSEQ multiplex PCR; TCRdb's version includes in-frame clones alone and lacks a portion of them. Of about 30,000 clones in the sample, 80% to 90% were seen once. The sequenced sample consisted of peripheral blood. Receptor source: a man between 60 and 75 years old with active COVID-19. Each CDR3 is given with its conserved first and last residue. A D gene is named only where the DNA matches it firmly. The size field is filled for only some rows; it gives once, few, many or a size class.

>TRBV14|TRBD2|-|TRBJ2-1
TGTGCCAGCAGCCAATCGGGACTAGCGGGAGCCCAAACCCCATACAATGAGCAGTTCTTC
CASSQSGLAGAQTPYNEQFF
>TRBV28|-|-|TRBJ2-5
TGTGCCAGCAGTTTATCGGGAGCGACGAGAGAGACCCAGTACTTC
CASSLSGATRETQYF
>TRBV5-1|-|-|TRBJ2-5
TGCGCCAGCAGCTTGGATCCCAGGAGGGAGACCCAGTACTTC
CASSLDPRRETQYF
>TRBV7-6|TRBD2|-|TRBJ2-1
TGTGCCAGCAGCGCTAGCGGGAGCTCCTACAATGAGCAGTTCTTC
CASSASGSSYNEQFF
>TRBV5-1|-|-|TRBJ2-1
TGCGCCAGCAGTTTAGGGGGTCCCCAGCGATTACCCTACAATGAGCAGTTCTTC
CASSLGGPQRLPYNEQFF
>TRBV27|TRBD1|-|TRBJ2-7
TGTGCCATCCCCCAGGGACAGGGGTTCTACGAGCAGTACTTC
CAIPQGQGFYEQYF
>TRBV27|TRBD1|once|TRBJ1-2
TGTGCCAGCAGTACCTACAGGGGGCCCAACCCCCGTGGCTACACCTTC
CASSTYRGPNPRGYTF
>TRBV4-2|TRBD2|-|TRBJ2-3
TGTGCCAGCAGCCAAGGGCCAGCGGGATGGGATACGCAGTATTTT
CASSQGPAGWDTQYF
>TRBV3-1/TRBV3-2|TRBD1|-|TRBJ1-1
TGTGCCAGCAGCCGGGGACAGGGTGCGGCTTTCTTT
CASSRGQGAAFF
>TRBV11-3|TRBD1|-|TRBJ2-7
TGTGCCAGCAGCGCGGGGACAGGGAACTCCTACGAGCAGTACTTC
CASSAGTGNSYEQYF
>TRBV14|TRBD2|-|TRBJ2-7
TGTGCCAGCAGCCAAGGCAGAGGGCGGGAGGTCTCCTACGAGCAGTACTTC
CASSQGRGREVSYEQYF
>TRBV5-6|-|once|TRBJ2-2
TGTGCCAGCAGCCCGGGACAGAACACCGGGGAGCTGTTTTTT
CASSPGQNTGELFF
>TRBV28|-|-|TRBJ1-6
TGTGCCAGCAGTTCCGTCTGGGGGGGGCGCGTTGATTCACCCCTCCACTTT
CASSSVWGGRVDSPLHF
>TRBV20-1|-|-|TRBJ2-5
TGCAGTGCTAGTGGTGGCGCAGCGGGAGAGACCCAGTACTTC
CSASGGAAGETQYF
>TRBV4-2|-|-|TRBJ1-5
TGTGCCAGCAGCCAAGATTTACCCAGGGGTGGTGGTAGCAATCAGCCCCAGCATTTT
CASSQDLPRGGGSNQPQHF
>TRBV6-5|-|-|TRBJ2-2
TGTGCCAGCAGTCCCAGGGATACCGGGGAGCTGTTTTTT
CASSPRDTGELFF
>TRBV28|TRBD1|-|TRBJ1-1
TGTGCCAGCAGCCCAGGGGGCCCCCACACTGAAGCTTTCTTT
CASSPGGPHTEAFF
>TRBV9|TRBD2|-|TRBJ2-1
TGTGCCAGCAGCGTTTCTAGCGGGAGCTACAATGAGCAGTTCTTC
CASSVSSGSYNEQFF
>TRBV27|-|-|TRBJ1-5
TGTGCCAGCAGTGACCGGGGAGAACGGCAGCCCCAGCATTTT
CASSDRGERQPQHF
>TRBV6-5|TRBD2|once|TRBJ2-3
TGTGCCGTAGCGGGAAGCACAGATACGCAGTATTTT
CAVAGSTDTQYF
>TRBV29-1|TRBD1|once|TRBJ1-2
TGCAGCGTCCGGACAGGGGGTAGCTATGGCTACACCTTC
CSVRTGGSYGYTF
>TRBV30|-|-|TRBJ1-5
TGTGCCTGGGTCGGACAGCTGAATCAGCCCCAGCATTTT
CAWVGQLNQPQHF